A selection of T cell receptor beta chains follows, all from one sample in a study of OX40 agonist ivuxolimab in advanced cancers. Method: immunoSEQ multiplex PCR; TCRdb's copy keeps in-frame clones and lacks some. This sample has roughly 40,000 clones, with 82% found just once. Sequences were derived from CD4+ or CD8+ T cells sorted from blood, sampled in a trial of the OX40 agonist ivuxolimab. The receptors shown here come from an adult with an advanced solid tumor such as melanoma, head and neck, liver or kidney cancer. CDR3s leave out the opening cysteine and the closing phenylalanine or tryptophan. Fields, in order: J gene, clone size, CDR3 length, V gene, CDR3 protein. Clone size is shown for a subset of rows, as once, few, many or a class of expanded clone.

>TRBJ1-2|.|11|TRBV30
AWSVQGTYGYT
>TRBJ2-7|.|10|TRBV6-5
ASSYEGGEQY
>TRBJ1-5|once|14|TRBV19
ASSTADRGRNQPQH
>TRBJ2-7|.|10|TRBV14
ASSPQRYEQY
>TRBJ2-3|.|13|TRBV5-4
ASSGGLKFEGTQY
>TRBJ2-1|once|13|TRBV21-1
ASSKGPGQAKEQF
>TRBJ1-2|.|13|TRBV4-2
ASSREPTGAYGYT
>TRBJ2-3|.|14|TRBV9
ASSALGASLQDTQY
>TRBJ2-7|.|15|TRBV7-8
ASSLARARGGAYEQY
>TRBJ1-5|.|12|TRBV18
ASSGDGVRQPQH
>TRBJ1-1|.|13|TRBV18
ASSRGDIRETEAF
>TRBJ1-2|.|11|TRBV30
AWSGGQGHGYT
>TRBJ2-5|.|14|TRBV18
ASSPPWGVGSETQY
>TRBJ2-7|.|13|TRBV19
ASSIYHPATGEQY
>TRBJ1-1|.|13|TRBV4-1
ASSQEIRRGREAF
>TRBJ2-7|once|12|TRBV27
ASSKRLAPYEQY
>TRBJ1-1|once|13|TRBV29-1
SVYGGERGDTEAF
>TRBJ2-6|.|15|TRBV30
AWSVGQVSSGANVLT
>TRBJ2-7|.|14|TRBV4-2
ASSQERDRVIYEQY
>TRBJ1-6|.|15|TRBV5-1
ASSLVRLDRTNSPLH
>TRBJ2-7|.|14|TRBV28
ASSLLRGQGGNEQY
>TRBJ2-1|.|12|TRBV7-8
ASKVAGGYNEQF
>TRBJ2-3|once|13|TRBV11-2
ASSFSGILTDTQY
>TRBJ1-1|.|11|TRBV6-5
ASIPTLQGRAF
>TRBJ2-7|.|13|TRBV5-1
ASREGGRSSYEQY
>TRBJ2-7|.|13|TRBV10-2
ASKKGVADSYEQY
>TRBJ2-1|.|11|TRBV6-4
ASSRETGGEQF
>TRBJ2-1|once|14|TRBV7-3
ASSLMGGNTYNEQF
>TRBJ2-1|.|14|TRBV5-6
ASSFTRRGSYNEQF
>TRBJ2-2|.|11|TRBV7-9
ASSLEAFGELF
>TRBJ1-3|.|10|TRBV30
AWTAGGNTIY
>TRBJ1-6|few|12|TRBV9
ASSSGGAGSPLH
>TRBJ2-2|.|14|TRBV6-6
ASRTGRPPNTGELF
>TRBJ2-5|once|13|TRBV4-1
ASSAGGPLKETQY
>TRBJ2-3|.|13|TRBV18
ASSPLQQGMDTQY
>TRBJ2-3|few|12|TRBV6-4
ASSPTGAADTQY